This T cell receptor (beta chain) was identified during a study of T-cell reconstitution after alpha-beta-depleted transplantation in children. Molecular barcoding with unique molecular identifiers was used for the TCRbeta library. TCRdb independently ran MiXCR on the PCR reads; one entry per CDR3 protein. The sample has about 610,000 distinct CDR3 sequences, 8% to 11% seen once. This CDR3 is built from 12 residues. V gave up 5 bases and J gave up 0 bases, with 7 bases separating them. Germline CDR1 reads GTSNPN; CDR2 reads SVGIG (reference sequence). The sample consisted of PBMCs from the stem cell graft donor, taken from the stem cell graft. The V and J genes are TRBV30 and TRBJ1-1; possible D gene TRBD1, 5 bases. This receptor was identified in a human donor who donated a stem cell graft to a child with acute myeloid leukemia. The CDR3 reads CAWGTLNTEAFF. CDR3 nucleotide sequence: TGTGCCTGGGGGACGCTGAACACTGAAGCTTTCTTT.